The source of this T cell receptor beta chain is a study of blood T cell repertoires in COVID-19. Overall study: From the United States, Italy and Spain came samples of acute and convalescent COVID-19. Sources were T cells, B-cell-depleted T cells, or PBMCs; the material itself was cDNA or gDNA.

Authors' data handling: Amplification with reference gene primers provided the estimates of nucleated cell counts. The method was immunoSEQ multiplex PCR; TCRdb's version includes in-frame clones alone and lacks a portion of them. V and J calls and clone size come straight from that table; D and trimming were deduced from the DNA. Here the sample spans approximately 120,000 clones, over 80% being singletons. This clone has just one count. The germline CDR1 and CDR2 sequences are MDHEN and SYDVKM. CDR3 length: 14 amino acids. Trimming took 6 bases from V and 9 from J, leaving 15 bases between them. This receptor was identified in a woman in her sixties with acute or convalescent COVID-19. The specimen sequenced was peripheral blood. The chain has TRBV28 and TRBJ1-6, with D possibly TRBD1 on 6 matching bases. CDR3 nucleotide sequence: TGTGCCAGCAGCTCCAGGGGAGAAAGTTCACCCCTCCACTTT. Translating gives CASSSRGESSPLHF.